This is a list of T cell receptor beta chains from one sample in a study of T cell repertoires in cytomegalovirus infection. MiXCR, run by TCRdb on the reads, gives a single entry per CDR3 protein. The sample gives around 350,000 distinct CDR3 sequences, less than 20% of which show up once; around 8.6% is in the top ten. The sequencing sample was made of PBMCs. These receptors originate from a human donor in good health (CMV status not recorded). Some clones in this sample may be carry-over from other donors' samples. Each CDR3 is given with its conserved first and last residue. D genes are given only for firm matches. Rows give clone size only sometimes, using once, few, many, or a class for an expanded clone.

v_call: TRBV14
d_call: .
j_call: TRBJ1-1
clone_size: .
cdr3_nt: TGTGCCAGCAGCTTAACAAGATGGAGCCCTGAGGCTTTCTTT
cdr3_aa: CASSLTRWSPEAFF

v_call: TRBV11-2
d_call: .
j_call: TRBJ2-5
clone_size: .
cdr3_nt: TGTGCCAGCAGAAGGTCGTACCAAGAGACCCAGTACTTC
cdr3_aa: CASRRSYQETQYF

v_call: TRBV5-6
d_call: TRBD1
j_call: TRBJ2-7
clone_size: .
cdr3_nt: TGTGCCAGCAGCCAGTCGGACAGGGTTAAGGACGAGCAGTACTTC
cdr3_aa: CASSQSDRVKDEQYF

v_call: TRBV10-3
d_call: TRBD1
j_call: TRBJ1-5
clone_size: many
cdr3_nt: TGTGCCACTGACGCGGGACAGGGGGCAGCCACTAGCAATCAGCCCCAGCATTTT
cdr3_aa: CATDAGQGAATSNQPQHF

v_call: TRBV7-9
d_call: TRBD1
j_call: TRBJ1-1
clone_size: many
cdr3_nt: TGTGCCAGCGAGACAGGGTCGAACACTGAAGCTTTCTTT
cdr3_aa: CASETGSNTEAFF

v_call: TRBV7-2
d_call: .
j_call: TRBJ2-5
clone_size: many
cdr3_nt: TGTGCCAGCAGCTCAGGCGGAGAGACCCAGTACTTC
cdr3_aa: CASSSGGETQYF

v_call: TRBV7-2
d_call: TRBD1
j_call: TRBJ1-2
clone_size: many
cdr3_nt: TGTGCCAGCAGCCCGCCCCGCGGACAGGGAATCTATGGCTACACCTTC
cdr3_aa: CASSPPRGQGIYGYTF

v_call: TRBV20-1
d_call: TRBD2
j_call: TRBJ2-5
clone_size: .
cdr3_nt: TGCAGTGCCCCTGATGGACTAGGAGAGACCCAGTACTTC
cdr3_aa: CSAPDGLGETQYF

v_call: TRBV18
d_call: TRBD1
j_call: TRBJ1-5
clone_size: .
cdr3_nt: TGTGCCAGCCGGGACAGGGTGAGGCAGCCCCAGCATTTT
cdr3_aa: CASRDRVRQPQHF

v_call: TRBV28
d_call: .
j_call: TRBJ1-2
clone_size: many
cdr3_nt: TGTGCCAGCAGTTTTGGCTTTAGTGGTAACTATGGCTACACCTTC
cdr3_aa: CASSFGFSGNYGYTF

v_call: TRBV7-4
d_call: .
j_call: TRBJ1-1
clone_size: few
cdr3_nt: TGTGCCAGCAGCCCCAGCCATTTGAACACTGAAGCTTTCTTT
cdr3_aa: CASSPSHLNTEAFF

v_call: TRBV20-1
d_call: .
j_call: TRBJ1-6
clone_size: .
cdr3_nt: TGCAGTGCCCCTACCCGTACTTCAAATTCACCCCTCCACTTT
cdr3_aa: CSAPTRTSNSPLHF

v_call: TRBV29-1
d_call: TRBD1
j_call: TRBJ2-6
clone_size: few
cdr3_nt: TGCAGCGTTACAGGGGGCGCTGGGGCCAACGTCCTGACTTTC
cdr3_aa: CSVTGGAGANVLTF

v_call: TRBV19
d_call: .
j_call: TRBJ2-7
clone_size: .
cdr3_nt: TGTGCCAGTAGTATAGATCTATGGACCTACGAGCAGTACTTC
cdr3_aa: CASSIDLWTYEQYF

v_call: TRBV2
d_call: .
j_call: TRBJ2-5
clone_size: .
cdr3_nt: TGTGCCAGCCGGGACGAGACCCAGTACTTC
cdr3_aa: CASRDETQYF

v_call: TRBV19
d_call: .
j_call: TRBJ2-1
clone_size: .
cdr3_nt: TGTGCCAGTAGTATATCGTGGAGCGACCTTGCCTACAATGAGCAGTTCTTC
cdr3_aa: CASSISWSDLAYNEQFF

v_call: TRBV19
d_call: TRBD2
j_call: TRBJ2-2
clone_size: many
cdr3_nt: TGTGCCACCCTTGGACTAGCGTCTACCGGGGAGCTGTTTTTT
cdr3_aa: CATLGLASTGELFF

v_call: TRBV2
d_call: .
j_call: TRBJ2-5
clone_size: .
cdr3_nt: TGTGCCCGCAGTTACGAGACCCAGTACTTC
cdr3_aa: CARSYETQYF

v_call: TRBV7-2
d_call: TRBD2
j_call: TRBJ2-1
clone_size: many
cdr3_nt: TGTGCCAGCAGCATCCCGGGAGGGACCCCCGACAATGAGCAGTTCTTC
cdr3_aa: CASSIPGGTPDNEQFF

v_call: TRBV19
d_call: .
j_call: TRBJ2-7
clone_size: .
cdr3_nt: TGTGCCAGTAGTATATCGGACTACTCCTACGAGCAGTACTTC
cdr3_aa: CASSISDYSYEQYF

v_call: TRBV2
d_call: .
j_call: TRBJ1-1
clone_size: few
cdr3_nt: TGTGCCAGCAGTGTAATCCGGGGGTACACTGAAGCTTTCTTT
cdr3_aa: CASSVIRGYTEAFF

v_call: TRBV7-2
d_call: .
j_call: TRBJ2-1
clone_size: many
cdr3_nt: TGTGCCAGCAGCCAGAGTTCTGGGTCCTACAATGAGCAGTTCTTC
cdr3_aa: CASSQSSGSYNEQFF

v_call: TRBV10-2
d_call: .
j_call: TRBJ2-3
clone_size: .
cdr3_nt: TGCGCCAACCCGACTTCAGATACGCAGTATTTT
cdr3_aa: CANPTSDTQYF

v_call: TRBV30
d_call: .
j_call: TRBJ1-1
clone_size: .
cdr3_nt: TGTGCCTGGAGTGTACGGGGGGACACTGAAGCTTACTTT
cdr3_aa: CAWSVRGDTEAYF

v_call: TRBV7-6
d_call: .
j_call: TRBJ2-3
clone_size: many
cdr3_nt: TGTGCCAGCAGCTTCTTGACAGAGTCCACAGATACGCAGTATTTT
cdr3_aa: CASSFLTESTDTQYF

v_call: TRBV15
d_call: .
j_call: TRBJ2-3
clone_size: .
cdr3_nt: TGTGCCACCAGCAGAGATCGGGTTAAAGTAGGGGATACGCAGTATTTT
cdr3_aa: CATSRDRVKVGDTQYF

v_call: TRBV28
d_call: .
j_call: TRBJ2-3
clone_size: few
cdr3_nt: TGTGCCAGCAGTTCTCCCCGGGGGCTAGCGAGAGATACGCAGTATTTT
cdr3_aa: CASSSPRGLARDTQYF

v_call: TRBV5-1
d_call: TRBD1
j_call: TRBJ2-7
clone_size: few
cdr3_nt: TGCGCCAGCAGAGATCCGCGGAAGGGACAGGTTGGAGAGCAGTACTTC
cdr3_aa: CASRDPRKGQVGEQYF

v_call: TRBV4-1
d_call: .
j_call: TRBJ1-1
clone_size: .
cdr3_nt: TGCGCCAGCAGCCAAGACCAGGGCAGCACTGAAGCTTTCTTT
cdr3_aa: CASSQDQGSTEAFF

v_call: TRBV12-3/TRBV12-4
d_call: .
j_call: TRBJ1-2
clone_size: many
cdr3_nt: TGTGCCAGCAGTTCCCACGCTAAGGGGGGGTATGGCTACACCTTC
cdr3_aa: CASSSHAKGGYGYTF

v_call: TRBV7-2
d_call: .
j_call: TRBJ1-2
clone_size: many
cdr3_nt: TGTGCCAGCAGCCCCCGCGCGGGACCGATTAACTATGGCTACACCTTC
cdr3_aa: CASSPRAGPINYGYTF

v_call: TRBV7-2
d_call: TRBD2
j_call: TRBJ2-5
clone_size: few
cdr3_nt: TGTGCCAGCAGCTTTGGCGGGAGGCCCGCCGGGACCCAGTACTTC
cdr3_aa: CASSFGGRPAGTQYF

v_call: TRBV12-3/TRBV12-4
d_call: .
j_call: TRBJ2-7
clone_size: .
cdr3_nt: TGTGCCAGCAGTTTAGGCATGAGGAGGGCCCGGGGGGAGCAGTACTTC
cdr3_aa: CASSLGMRRARGEQYF

v_call: TRBV7-2
d_call: .
j_call: TRBJ2-1
clone_size: many
cdr3_nt: TGTGCCAGCAGCTTAGACTCGTGGGGGAGAGGGTTCTACAATGAGCAGTTCTTC
cdr3_aa: CASSLDSWGRGFYNEQFF

v_call: TRBV20-1
d_call: .
j_call: TRBJ1-1
clone_size: few
cdr3_nt: TGCAGTGCTAGCCAAACGGGAGGTGCGGAAGCTTTCTTT
cdr3_aa: CSASQTGGAEAFF